These 29 T cell receptor beta chains were sequenced from one sample in a study of monozygotic twins with inflammatory bowel disease. TCRdb re-called the 5' RACE reads and catalogs CDR3 proteins one per entry, DNA excluded. The repertoire table contains around 450,000 distinct CDR3 sequences. Sequenced: blood. The origin of the receptors is a human donor with ulcerative colitis or Crohn's disease, or a healthy co-twin of an affected twin (not recorded which).

The J gene is TRBJ2-3, the V gene TRBV4-3; checking the TCRdb D call of TRBD2 is not possible without DNA. The germline CDR1 and CDR2 sequences are LGHNA and YSLEER. This CDR3 is built from 18 residues. The CDR3 region is CASSQEKSRSWAGDTQYF.

The rearrangement uses TRBV4-1 and TRBJ1-2. CDR3 size: 14 residues. CDR1 MGHRA and CDR2 YSYEKL come from the germline V gene. The CDR3: CASSQEGFNYGYTF.

This rearrangement joins TRBV7-2 to TRBJ1-4; lacking DNA, the TRBD1 call made by TCRdb goes unchecked. Germline lookup yields CDR1 SGHTA and CDR2 FQGNSA. The CDR3 totals 15 residues. CDR3 sequence: CASSWRTGSSEKLFF.

The chain uses TRBV27 and TRBJ2-3; without DNA, the TCRdb call of TRBD1 cannot be checked. The germline CDR1 and CDR2 sequences are MNHEY and SMNVEV (reference sequence). The CDR3 contains 15 residues. The CDR3 sequence is CASSSFRGGTDTQYF.

This chain uses TRBV6-5 with TRBJ1-6. This CDR3 comprises 18 residues. Looked up from germline, CDR1 is MNHEY and CDR2 is SVGAGI. This CDR3 reads CASSFYRPGSSYNSPLHF.

The V gene is TRBV12-3 or TRBV12-4, the J gene TRBJ1-5. The CDR3 totals 14 residues. The CDR3 protein is CASSLGEGTQPQHF.

The rearrangement uses TRBV10-3 and TRBJ2-7; lacking DNA, the TRBD1 call made by TCRdb goes unchecked. Germline V gives CDR1 ENHRY, CDR2 SYGVKD. The CDR3 extends over 14 amino acids. The CDR3: CAISEGQFNYEQYF.

V gene TRBV10-2 combines with J gene TRBJ1-2; TCRdb proposes TRBD1, but this gene call is untestable without DNA. CDR1 is WSHSY, CDR2 SAAADI, per germline. The CDR3 length is 15 residues. The CDR3 sequence is CASSEDPTGGYGYTF.

The chain carries TRBV7-9 and TRBJ1-5; TCRdb outputs TRBD1, but without DNA this stays unchecked. Germline CDR1 reads SEHNR; CDR2 reads FQNEAQ (reference sequence). The CDR3 sequence is 12 residues long. The CDR3 protein is CASSTGVLPQHF.

The chain carries TRBV20-1 and TRBJ2-4. CDR3 length: 15 amino acids. The germline CDR1 and CDR2 sequences are DFQATT and SNEGSKA (reference sequence). CDR3 protein: CSARIPSGAKNIQYF.

This chain links TRBV20-1 with TRBJ2-3. CDR1 DFQATT and CDR2 SNEGSKA come from the germline V gene (reference sequence). CDR3 length equals 14 residues. CDR3: CSARTTQNTDTQYF.

The chain joins TRBV20-1 to TRBJ1-1; TCRdb designates TRBD1, a call that cannot be tested without DNA. Germline CDR1 is DFQATT and CDR2 is SNEGSKA (reference sequence). The CDR3 consists of 15 residues. The CDR3 region is CTARRVRGTGTEAFF.

The chain recombines TRBV5-1 with TRBJ2-1; TCRdb selects TRBD2, and the lack of DNA leaves this call unchecked. The CDR3 totals 16 residues. Germline CDR1 and CDR2: SGHRS and YFSETQ. CDR3: CASSPSAGGTYNEQFF.

V gene TRBV6-4 combines with J gene TRBJ2-1. Germline-derived CDR1 and CDR2 are MRHNA and SNTAGT. The CDR3 is made up of 13 amino acids. CDR3 sequence reads: CASSRGSYNEQFF.

This chain connects TRBV20-1 to TRBJ1-1; TCRdb's D call of TRBD1 is untestable without DNA. The CDR3 has 13 amino acids. CDR1 DFQATT and CDR2 SNEGSKA come from the germline V gene (reference sequence). CDR3 amino acids: CSARQGWNTEAFF.

V is TRBV10-3 and J is TRBJ2-5; TCRdb proposes TRBD1, but this gene call is untestable without DNA. CDR1 and CDR2 (germline): ENHRY, SYGVKD. This CDR3 is built from 14 residues. CDR3 residues: CAISVTGVGETQYF.

The gene calls are TRBV20-1 and TRBJ2-7; TCRdb's D gene call, TRBD1, goes unchecked for lack of DNA. The CDR3 consists of 14 residues. CDR1 is DFQATT, CDR2 SNEGSKA, per germline (reference sequence). The CDR3 here is CSARGVGHPYEQYF.

The chain employs TRBV5-1 and TRBJ2-7; TCRdb indicates TRBD1, and absent DNA this call remains unverified. This CDR3 region has 15 residues. Per germline, CDR1 SGHRS and CDR2 YFSETQ. The CDR3 reads CASTKTGTETYEQYF.

The chain joins TRBV6-5 to TRBJ2-1; there is no DNA to check the TCRdb D call of TRBD1. The length of the CDR3 is 15 residues. The V gene's germline CDR1 is MNHEY and CDR2 SVGAGI. The CDR3 loop is CASSYATGAYNEQFF.

V is TRBV12-3 or TRBV12-4 and J is TRBJ1-2. The CDR3 loop spans 14 amino acids. The CDR3 reads CASSLGAVNYGYTF.

CDR3 region: CASSLGDTNTEAFF. The chain has TRBV11-2 and TRBJ1-1. Germline V CDR1 and CDR2: SGHAT, FQNNGV. This CDR3 is 14 amino acids long.

This chain uses TRBV12-3 or TRBV12-4 with TRBJ2-1. CDR3 length equals 15 residues. CDR3 sequence: CASSLRAGAYNEQFF.

V and J are TRBV20-1 and TRBJ1-5; the TRBD1 assignment by TCRdb is unverifiable without DNA. The germline gives CDR1 DFQATT, CDR2 SNEGSKA (reference sequence). The CDR3 length is 13 residues. The CDR3 reads CSAWQGRNQPQHF.

This chain links TRBV4-2 with TRBJ2-2; TCRdb picks TRBD2, but there is no DNA to check that call. The CDR3 is made up of 16 amino acids. Germline CDR1 is LGHNA and CDR2 is YNFKEQ. The CDR3 reads CASSQGSAGVTGELFF.

The chain is built from TRBV4-2 and TRBJ2-3; TCRdb selects TRBD2, and the lack of DNA leaves this call unchecked. The germline CDR1 and CDR2 sequences are LGHNA and YNFKEQ. The CDR3 has 16 amino acids. CDR3 sequence: CASSQAAVAAANTQYF.

The chain is built from TRBV20-1 and TRBJ1-3; the TCRdb D gene call, TRBD1, has no DNA to confirm it. Germline-derived CDR1 and CDR2 are DFQATT and SNEGSKA (reference sequence). This CDR3 contains 13 residues. CDR3 residues: CSARTASGNTIYF.

The genes are TRBV7-3 and TRBJ1-2. The CDR3 is 16 amino acids. Germline-derived CDR1 and CDR2 are SGHTA and FQGTGA. CDR3 region: CASSLTAAGSYYGYTF.

The chain employs TRBV5-5 and TRBJ2-7. Germline CDR1 SGHKS, CDR2 YYEKEE (reference sequence). The CDR3 covers 16 residues. CDR3 loop: CASSEGRTGKSYEQYF.

The chain recombines TRBV5-1 with TRBJ1-5; TCRdb outputs TRBD1, but without DNA this stays unchecked. Looked up from germline, CDR1 is SGHRS and CDR2 is YFSETQ. This CDR3 spans 15 amino acids. CDR3 residues: CASSKTTGYNQPQHF.